The clone carrying this T cell receptor beta chain was observed a handful of times. Its antigen is still unknown. In germline, CDR1 is SGDLS, CDR2 YYNGEE. The length of the CDR3 is 15 residues. Trimming cost V 0 bases and J 1 base, with 8 bases left between them. This sample stems from a study of identical twins. TCRdb re-called the 5' RACE reads with MiXCR, one entry per CDR3 protein. The sample lists fewer than 650,000 distinct CDR3 sequences; 9.6% were seen once. Study-level findings and limits: Cord blood beta clonotypes present at high abundance carried fewer insertions; no such pattern appeared in memory repertoires.

Separately, the same data were catalogued under a study of yellow fever vaccine responses in identical twins. That investigation notes: Twins reportedly showed a vaccine T cell response that seemed partly convergent and partly personalized.

The chain joins TRBV9 to TRBJ2-1; D uncertain. The sequence was collected from a young woman in good health. The sample consisted of PBMCs. CDR3 coding DNA: TGTGCCAGCAGCGTAGAGGCAGGATCCTACAATGAGCAGTTCTTC. It specifies CASSVEAGSYNEQFF. The entire variable domain, with the rest obtained from reference TRBV9 and TRBJ2-1, is as follows: DSGVTQTPKHLITATGQRVTLRCSPRSGDLSVYWYQQSLDQGLQFLIQYYNGEERAKGNILERFSAQQFPDLHSELNLSSLELGDSALYFCASSVEAGSYNEQFFGPGTRLTVL.